Below are 29 T cell receptor beta chains sequenced from a single sample in a study of CD4 and CD8 cells across lung adenocarcinoma regions. TCRdb processed the PCR reads anew with MiXCR; each CDR3 protein has one entry. This sample yields under 4,000 distinct CDR3 sequences, of which 64% are seen a single time; under 20% belongs to the top ten. Sequences were obtained from CD8+ T cells from the margin of a lung tumor. Source of these receptors: a female donor with lung adenocarcinoma. The CD4 and CD8 labels of this study may be unreliable.

J is TRBJ2-2 and V is TRBV4-3; D is unresolved. The CDR3 extends over 14 amino acids. Germline values: CDR1 LGHNA, CDR2 YSLEER. Trimming stripped 2 bases from V and 0 bases from J, with 4 bases between. This CDR3 reads CASSQSTNTGELFF. The CDR3 region has the DNA TGCGCCAGCAGCCAAAGCACGAACACCGGGGAGCTGTTTTTT.

V gene TRBV4-1 combines with J gene TRBJ2-5; D is possibly TRBD1 (6 bases). The CDR3 has 16 residues. The germline CDR1 and CDR2 sequences are MGHRA and YSYEKL. Trimming left V 6 bases short and J 1 base short, with 18 bases between. CDR3 in amino acids: CASRGDGGRAQETQYF. The CDR3 coding sequence is TGCGCCAGCAGGGGAGATGGGGGCCGGGCCCAAGAGACCCAGTACTTC.

V and J are TRBV12-3 or TRBV12-4 and TRBJ2-7, with D maybe TRBD1 (7 bases). The CDR3 loop spans 12 amino acids. Trimming removed 6 bases at V and 7 bases at J, with 13 bases between. The CDR3 region has the DNA TGTGCCAGCAGGGACCAGGGGGGAGAGCAGTACTTC. Protein: CASRDQGGEQYF.

This clonotype counts as large. CDR3 DNA sequence: TGTGCCAGCAGTGAATTCGGTATGAGAAGCGGGGGCTTGAGCTCCTACAATGAGCAGTTCTTC. Encoded protein: CASSEFGMRSGGLSSYNEQFF. The J gene is TRBJ2-1, the V gene TRBV6-1; TRBD2 aligns across 8 bases. Germline CDR1 is MNHNS and CDR2 is SASEGT. Trimming at V came to 2 bases and at J to 0 bases, leaving 18 bases not matched to a gene. There are 21 residues in the CDR3.

The chain is built from TRBV24-1 and TRBJ2-1, with D possibly TRBD1 on 6 matching bases. V was pared by 9 bases and J by 8 bases, with 16 bases between. The CDR3 is made up of 13 amino acids. Germline CDR1 is KGHDR and CDR2 is SFDVKD. CDR3 sequence: CATRRGTTDEQFF. The CDR3 bases are TGTGCCACCCGCAGGGGAACTACGGATGAGCAGTTCTTC.

Here the CDR3 DNA reads TGTGCCAGCAGGGCCGGGACTAGCGGGAGCGCCTACGAGCAGTACTTC. This translates into CASRAGTSGSAYEQYF. The V gene is TRBV6-1, the J gene TRBJ2-5; TRBD2 agrees at 14 bases. Gene TRBJ2-7 matches the end of the DNA better, so the J call may be wrong. Germline V CDR1 and CDR2: MNHNS, SASEGT. CDR3 length: 16 residues.

The J gene is TRBJ2-1, the V gene TRBV6-1, with 8 bases fitting TRBD2. This CDR3 is 15 amino acids long. J was trimmed by 9 bases and V by 2 bases; bases with no gene match: 9. Germline CDR1 is MNHNS and CDR2 is SASEGT. CDR3 amino acids: CASSEYGGGASEQFF. The CDR3 DNA sequence: TGTGCCAGCAGTGAATACGGGGGGGGGGCCAGTGAGCAGTTCTTC.

This rearrangement joins TRBV24-1 to TRBJ2-6; no reliable D call. From germline, CDR1 is KGHDR and CDR2 SFDVKD. The CDR3 length is 13 residues. The V end was cut by 5 bases, the J end by 7 bases, with 8 bases between. The CDR3 loop is CATSAPDANVLTF. The CDR3 DNA sequence: TGTGCCACCAGTGCGCCCGACGCCAACGTCCTGACTTTC.

Concerning this clonotype itself: The junction and the germline gene differ at one end; a read error may be behind it. The chain couples TRBV7-7 to TRBJ2-1; D is possibly TRBD2 (6 bases). Looked up from germline, CDR1 is SSHAT and CDR2 is FNYEAQ (reference sequence). The CDR3 covers 15 residues. In DNA, the CDR3 is TGTGCTAGCAGCATTAGCGGCAGCTCCTACAATGAGCAGTTCTTC. This sequence encodes CASSISGSSYNEQFF.

The chain links TRBV12-3 or TRBV12-4 to TRBJ2-3; no reliable D call. V shed 6 bases and J shed 4 bases, with 11 bases lying between them. The CDR3 has 13 residues. The CDR3 here is CASRRALADTQYF. The CDR3 DNA reads as TGTGCCAGCAGAAGGGCCCTCGCAGATACGCAGTATTTT.

This chain uses TRBV6-5 with TRBJ2-3; 7 bases agree with TRBD1. Per the germline V gene, CDR1 is MNHEY and CDR2 is SVGAGI. V lost 4 bases and J lost 3; bases outside the gene matches: 7. CDR3 size: 15 residues. The CDR3 is CASSSTGVGTDTQYF. In DNA, the CDR3 is TGTGCCAGCAGTTCAACAGGGGTAGGGACAGATACGCAGTATTTT.

Note on this clonotype: Relative to the germline gene, one junction end is altered; a read error may explain this. The chain employs TRBV6-4 and TRBJ2-4; either TRBD1 or TRBD2 may supply D (6 bases each). Per the germline V gene, CDR1 is MRHNA and CDR2 is SNTAGT. The CDR3 covers 16 residues. CDR3 region: CASRDSGGPSKDTQYF. DNA for the CDR3: TGTGCCAGCAGGGACTCTGGGGGGCCTAGCAAAGATACGCAGTACTTC.

This clonotype was seen a handful of times. The V gene is TRBV7-3, the J gene TRBJ2-1; 8 nucleotides align to TRBD2. The CDR3 runs to 15 residues. J was trimmed by 0 bases and V by 8 bases; bases with no gene match: 6. The germline V gene encodes CDR1 SGHTA and CDR2 FQGTGA. The CDR3 bases are TGTGCCAGCGCCCCGCTAGCGGGCTCCTACAATGAGCAGTTCTTC. It is translated as CASAPLAGSYNEQFF.

In this sample, this clonotype is medium-sized (0.01 to 0.1%). V usage is TRBV6-4 and J usage is TRBJ2-3; D might be TRBD2 (6 bases). Between the trimmed V and J ends, which lost 2 bases and 4 bases, there was a span of 13 bases. Germline CDR1 MRHNA, CDR2 SNTAGT. This CDR3 has 15 amino acids. The CDR3 DNA sequence: TGTGCCAGCAGTGACGGGCGCGGGGCTTCAGATACGCAGTATTTT. This sequence encodes CASSDGRGASDTQYF.

The chain has TRBV6-1 and TRBJ2-5, with 8 bases lining up with TRBD2. TRBJ2-7 matches the DNA end more closely, so the J call is doubtful. Germline loops: CDR1 MNHNS, CDR2 SASEGT. This CDR3 spans 15 amino acids. Written as DNA, the CDR3 is TGTGCCAGCAGTGCTAGGAGCGGGGGCCCCTACGAGCAGTACTTC. Amino acid sequence: CASSARSGGPYEQYF.

The chain employs TRBV6-1 and TRBJ1-2, with D possibly matching TRBD1 (5 bases). Trimming pared 0 bases from V and 5 bases from J, leaving 7 bases between. The CDR3 has 13 residues. CDR1 is MNHNS and CDR2 is SASEGT in the germline V gene. CDR3 in amino acids: CASSEAGEYGYTF. The CDR3 DNA reads as TGTGCCAGCAGTGAAGCAGGGGAATATGGCTACACCTTC.

This rearrangement joins TRBV6-1 to TRBJ2-6, with D possibly being TRBD1 (6 bases). The length of the CDR3 is 14 residues. From germline, CDR1 is MNHNS and CDR2 SASEGT. With 7 bases removed from V and 2 bases from J, the gap between germline ends came to 9 bases. The CDR3 loop reads CASNSGAGANVLTF. The CDR3 DNA follows: TGTGCCAGCAACTCAGGGGCTGGGGCCAACGTCCTGACTTTC.

The chain is built from TRBV5-2 and TRBJ2-1; TRBD1 is taken as the D call from the table, unchecked against the DNA. The assigned J gene may be wrong: the sequence end matches TRBJ2-7 better. TRBV5-2 is annotated as a pseudogene. This CDR3 comprises 14 residues. CDR3 residues: CAGTGGRDQETQYF. CDR3 coding DNA: TGTGCGGGCACCGGGGGGCGTGACCAAGAGACGCAGTACTTC.

In its sample, this clonotype was seen a few times. The CDR3 here is CASRKRTSWQYNEQFF. The CDR3 DNA reads as TGTGCCAGCAGGAAAAGGACTAGCTGGCAGTACAATGAGCAGTTCTTC. J is TRBJ2-1 and V is TRBV12-3 or TRBV12-4, with TRBD2 matching over 8 bases. Trimming removed 6 bases from V and 4 bases from J; junction bases left unmatched: 11. This CDR3 spans 16 amino acids.

CDR3 residues: CARTGGRYQETQYF. The CDR3 DNA reads as TGTGCCAGAACTGGGGGGCGTTACCAAGAGACGCAGTATTTT. The chain is built from TRBV5-3 and TRBJ2-1, with D possibly being TRBD1 or TRBD2 (6 bases each). The DNA end favors TRBJ2-3, so the J call may be wrong. TRBV5-3 is classed as an ORF, of uncertain function. The CDR3 contains 14 residues.

This clonotype is judged medium-sized. J is TRBJ2-1 and V is TRBV6-1; D gene unclear. V gave up 4 bases and J gave up 12 bases, with 16 bases separating them. Per the germline V gene, CDR1 is MNHNS and CDR2 is SASEGT. CDR3 length: 13 amino acids. This CDR3 is CASSAPPATGQFF. In DNA, the CDR3 is TGTGCCAGCAGTGCCCCCCCCGCTACGGGGCAGTTCTTC.

The chain uses TRBV6-1 and TRBJ2-3, with D tentatively TRBD1 or TRBD2 (6 bases each). The J call is uncertain, as TRBJ2-7 better fits the DNA end. Germline values: CDR1 MNHNS, CDR2 SASEGT. The CDR3 extends over 15 amino acids. The CDR3 sequence is CASSAGLGATDTQYF. The DNA of the CDR3 is TGTGCCAGCAGTGCGGGACTGGGGGCCACAGATACGCAGTACTTC.

This clonotype showed up just once. The rearrangement joins TRBV11-1 to TRBJ2-1; 8 nucleotides align to TRBD2. Germline CDR1 reads SGHAT; CDR2 reads FQDESV (reference sequence). This CDR3 comprises 16 residues. V lost 1 base to trimming and J lost 5 bases; unmatched junction nucleotides: 7. The CDR3 spells CASSLGRGRPNNEQFF. The CDR3 DNA is TGTGCCAGCAGCTTAGGTCGCGGGAGGCCCAACAATGAGCAGTTCTTC.

The V call is TRBV10-1, the J call TRBJ2-3; 8 bases align to TRBD2. Losses at the gene ends were 3 bases for V and 2 bases for J; bases not matched to a gene: 4. The CDR3 contains 15 residues. Per the germline V gene, CDR1 is WNHNN and CDR2 is SYGVQD (reference sequence). CDR3 coding DNA: TGCGCCAGCAGTGATGGAGCGGGGGACACAGATACGCAGTATTTT. Protein: CASSDGAGDTDTQYF.

This sequence joins TRBV6-1 and TRBJ2-5; perhaps TRBD2 as D (5 bases). The assigned J gene may be wrong: the sequence end matches TRBJ2-7 better. This CDR3 is 14 amino acids long. From germline, CDR1 is MNHNS and CDR2 SASEGT. CDR3 sequence reads: CASSRRPSSYEQYF. The CDR3 nucleotides read TGTGCCAGCTCCCGGAGGCCTAGCTCCTACGAGCAGTACTTC.

J is TRBJ2-1 and V is TRBV6-1; no definite D call. The end of the DNA fits TRBJ2-7 better, so the J call may be wrong. This CDR3 contains 15 residues. Germline loops: CDR1 MNHNS, CDR2 SASEGT. CDR3 sequence: CASSEGSRLGVAQYF. CDR3 nucleotide sequence: TGTGCCAGCAGTGAAGGCTCGCGACTCGGAGTGGCGCAGTACTTC.

This clonotype was found a few times. The rearrangement links TRBV6-1 to TRBJ2-3, with 16 bases fitting TRBD2. Looked up from germline, CDR1 is MNHNS and CDR2 is SASEGT. V shed 7 bases and J 3 bases; nucleotides not matched to a gene: 10. The CDR3 covers 18 residues. CDR3 sequence: CASTAAGTSGRGTDTQYF. CDR3 bases: TGTGCCAGCACCGCTGCCGGGACTAGCGGGAGGGGGACAGATACGCAGTATTTT.

The V gene is TRBV7-2, the J gene TRBJ2-5; D gene ambiguous. TRBJ2-7 explains the end of the DNA better; the J call may be wrong. CDR1 SGHTA and CDR2 FQGNSA come from the germline V gene. The CDR3 length is 15 residues. CDR3 sequence reads: CASSLVSDPTYEQYF. The CDR3 DNA follows: TGTGCCAGCAGCTTAGTGTCGGACCCGACCTACGAGCAGTACTTC.

This chain uses TRBV11-1 with TRBJ2-1, with TRBD1 matching 10 bases. Unmatched junction bases numbered 14, after V lost 5 bases and J lost 13 bases. CDR3 length equals 15 residues. Germline V gene lookup returns CDR1 SGHAT and CDR2 FQDESV (reference sequence). The CDR3 nucleotides read TGTGCCAGCAGCCGGACAGGGGGTGGCCAAGAGACCCAGTTCTTC. It is translated as CASSRTGGGQETQFF.